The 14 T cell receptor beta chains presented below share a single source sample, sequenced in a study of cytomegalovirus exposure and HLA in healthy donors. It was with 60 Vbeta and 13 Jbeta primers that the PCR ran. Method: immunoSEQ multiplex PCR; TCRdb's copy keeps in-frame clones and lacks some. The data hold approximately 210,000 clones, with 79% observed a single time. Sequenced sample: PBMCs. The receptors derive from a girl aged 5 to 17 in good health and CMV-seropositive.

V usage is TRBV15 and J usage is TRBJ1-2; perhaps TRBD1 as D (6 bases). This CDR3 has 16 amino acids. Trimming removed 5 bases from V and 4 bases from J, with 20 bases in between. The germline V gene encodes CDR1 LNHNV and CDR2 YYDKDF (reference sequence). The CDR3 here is CATSHPPSTGVYGYTF. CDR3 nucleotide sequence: TGTGCCACCAGCCATCCTCCCTCGACAGGTGTCTATGGCTACACCTTC.

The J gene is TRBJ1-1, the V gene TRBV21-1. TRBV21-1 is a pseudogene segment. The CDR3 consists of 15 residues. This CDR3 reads CASSKLRVRGTEAFF. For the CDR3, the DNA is TGTGCCAGCAGCAAATTGCGGGTCCGGGGTACTGAAGCTTTCTTT.

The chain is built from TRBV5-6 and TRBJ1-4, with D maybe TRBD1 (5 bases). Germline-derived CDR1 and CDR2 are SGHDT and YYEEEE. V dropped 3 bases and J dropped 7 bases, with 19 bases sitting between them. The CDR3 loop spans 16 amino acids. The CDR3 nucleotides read TGTGCCAGCAGCTCATCGACAGACACTATACGTGAAAAACTGTTTTTT. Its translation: CASSSSTDTIREKLFF.

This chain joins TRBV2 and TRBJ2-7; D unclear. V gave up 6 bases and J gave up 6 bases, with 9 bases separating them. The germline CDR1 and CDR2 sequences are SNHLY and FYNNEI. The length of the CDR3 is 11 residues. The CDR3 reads CASRVYAEQYF. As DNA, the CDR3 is TGTGCCAGCAGGGTCTACGCCGAGCAGTACTTC.

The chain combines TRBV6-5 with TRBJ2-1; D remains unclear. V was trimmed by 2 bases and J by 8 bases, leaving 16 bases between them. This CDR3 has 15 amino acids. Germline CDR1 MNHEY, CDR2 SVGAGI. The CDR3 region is CASSYSTPSRDEQFF. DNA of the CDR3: TGTGCCAGCAGTTACAGCACCCCGAGCCGGGATGAGCAGTTCTTC.

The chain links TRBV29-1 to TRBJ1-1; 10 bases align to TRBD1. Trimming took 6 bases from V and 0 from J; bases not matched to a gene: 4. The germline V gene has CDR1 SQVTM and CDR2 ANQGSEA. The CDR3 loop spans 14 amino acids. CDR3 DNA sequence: TGCAGCGTCCCGGGACAGGGGCTGAACACTGAAGCTTTCTTT. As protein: CSVPGQGLNTEAFF.

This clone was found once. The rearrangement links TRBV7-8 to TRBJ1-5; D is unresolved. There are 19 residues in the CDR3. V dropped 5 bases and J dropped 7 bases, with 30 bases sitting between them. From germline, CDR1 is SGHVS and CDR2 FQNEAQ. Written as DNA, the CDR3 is TGTGCCAGCAGCCCTAAAGCGGGGTTGCAACTCACCCAAAGCCAGCCCCAGCATTTT. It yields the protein CASSPKAGLQLTQSQPQHF.

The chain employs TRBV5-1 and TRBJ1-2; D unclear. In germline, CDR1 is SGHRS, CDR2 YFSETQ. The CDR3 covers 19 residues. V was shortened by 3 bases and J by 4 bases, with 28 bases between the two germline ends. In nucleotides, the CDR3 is TGCGCCAGCAGCTCCGTCCGGACTGATCGACTACAACTAGGCTATGGCTACACCTTC. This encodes CASSSVRTDRLQLGYGYTF.

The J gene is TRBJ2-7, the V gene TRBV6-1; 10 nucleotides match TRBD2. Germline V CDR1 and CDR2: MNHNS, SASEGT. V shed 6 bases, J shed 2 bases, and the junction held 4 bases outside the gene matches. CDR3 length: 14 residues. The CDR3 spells CASSTSGATYEQYF. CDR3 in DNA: TGTGCCAGCAGCACTAGCGGGGCCACCTACGAGCAGTACTTC.

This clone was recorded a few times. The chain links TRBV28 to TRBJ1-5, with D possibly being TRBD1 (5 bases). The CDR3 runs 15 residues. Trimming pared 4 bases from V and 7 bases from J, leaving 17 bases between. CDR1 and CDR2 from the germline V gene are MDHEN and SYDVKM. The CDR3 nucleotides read TGTGCCAGCAGTTCGGGGACCCCGCGGGGCCAGCCCCAGCATTTT. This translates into CASSSGTPRGQPQHF. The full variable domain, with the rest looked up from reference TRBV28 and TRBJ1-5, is DVKVTQSSRYLVKRTGEKVFLECVQDMDHENMFWYRQDPGLGLRLIYFSYDVKMKEKGDIPEGYSVSREKKERFSLILESASTNQTSMYLCASSSGTPRGQPQHFGDGTRLSIL.

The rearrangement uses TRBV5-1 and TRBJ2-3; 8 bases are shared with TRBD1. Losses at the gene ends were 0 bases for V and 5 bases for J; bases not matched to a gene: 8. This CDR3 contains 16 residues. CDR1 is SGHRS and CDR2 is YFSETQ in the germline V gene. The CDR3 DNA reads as TGCGCCAGCAGCTTGGTCCGGCCAGGGGGCATAGATACGCAGTATTTT. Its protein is CASSLVRPGGIDTQYF.

CDR3 nucleotide sequence: TGTGCCAGCTCACCACCGGTGGGGAGTGAAAAACTGTTTTTT. Translating it yields CASSPPVGSEKLFF. The chain has TRBV18 and TRBJ1-4; D remains unclear. CDR1 is KGHSH, CDR2 LQKENI, per germline. The CDR3 sequence is 14 residues long. Trimming removed 0 bases at V and 7 bases at J, with 9 bases between.

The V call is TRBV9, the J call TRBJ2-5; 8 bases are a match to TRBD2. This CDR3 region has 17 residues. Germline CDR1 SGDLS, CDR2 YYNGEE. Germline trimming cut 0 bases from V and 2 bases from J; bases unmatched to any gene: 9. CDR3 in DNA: TGTGCCAGCAGCGTAGCTACTCCCGGGGGGGGGCAAGAGACCCAGTACTTC. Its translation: CASSVATPGGGQETQYF.

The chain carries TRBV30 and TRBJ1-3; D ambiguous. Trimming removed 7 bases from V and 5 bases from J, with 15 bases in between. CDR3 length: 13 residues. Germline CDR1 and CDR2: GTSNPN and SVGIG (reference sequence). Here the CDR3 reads CASPAPERNTIYF. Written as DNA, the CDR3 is TGTGCCTCCCCCGCCCCAGAAAGAAACACCATATATTTT.